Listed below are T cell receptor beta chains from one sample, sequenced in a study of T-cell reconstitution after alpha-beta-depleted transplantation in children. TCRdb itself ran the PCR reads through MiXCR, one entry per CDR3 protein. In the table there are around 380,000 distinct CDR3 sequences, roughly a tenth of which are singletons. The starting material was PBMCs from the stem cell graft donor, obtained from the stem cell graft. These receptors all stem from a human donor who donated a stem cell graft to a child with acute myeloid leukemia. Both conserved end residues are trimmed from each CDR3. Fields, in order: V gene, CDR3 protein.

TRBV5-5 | ASSVEGSSGNTDTQY
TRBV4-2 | ASSPGAIRELF
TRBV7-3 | ASSLREAPYNEQF
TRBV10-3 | AIRQGDGEAF
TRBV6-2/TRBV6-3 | ASSITSGSDQETQY
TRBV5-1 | ASSLASGGDTQY
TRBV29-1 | SVEHGTNYGYT
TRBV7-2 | ASSTQRESDTQY
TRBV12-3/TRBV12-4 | ASSRGQGAPLETQY
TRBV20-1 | SARGAGKDTGELF
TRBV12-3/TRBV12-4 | ASSFGTVPEAF
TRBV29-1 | SVEEGSYGYT
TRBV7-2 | ASSRDTVGYT
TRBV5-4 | ASSSQTENIQY
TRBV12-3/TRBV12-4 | ASRVGVLSNQPQH
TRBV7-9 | ASSSGRLAGRGEQF
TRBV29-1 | SVEGSGQGQYTQY
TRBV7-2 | ASSRGGLAGVFDPSTDTQY
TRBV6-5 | ASSYELDNEQF
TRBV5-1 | ASSTSRGNTEAF
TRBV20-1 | SATGTGGGNIQY
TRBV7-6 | ASSPAVGQGGNEQF
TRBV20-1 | SARAGDSGNTIY
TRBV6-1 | ASNRARGNTEAF
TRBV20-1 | SAGQAHLYNEQF
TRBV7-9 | ASSLGLGAHT
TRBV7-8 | ASSLFGLVEPDTQY
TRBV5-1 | ASSLAGTGKSYT
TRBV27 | ASSTNRERGIQY
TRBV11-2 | ASSSAGVNNEQF
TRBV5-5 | ASSFPVVLGSYT
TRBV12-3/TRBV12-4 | ASTLGRQGYGYT
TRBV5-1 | ASSLGGFSYNSPLH
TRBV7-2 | ASSPRTGANTGELF
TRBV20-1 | SASSAF
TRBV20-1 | SAGRAEPYEQY
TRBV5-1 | ASSWGQSPGYNEQF
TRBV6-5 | ASSYFGRGLSEAF
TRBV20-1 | SAGNRGGPYGYT
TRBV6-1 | ASSLGLAGVETQY
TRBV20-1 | SAGPAMGPQADTQY
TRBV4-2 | ASSRVDRDAHNEQF
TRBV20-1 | SARTDSNQPQH
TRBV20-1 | SAHDRASTDTQY
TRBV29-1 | SVAWWDRGFGYT
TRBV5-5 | ASSLPGVTYEQY
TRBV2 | ASSETGRLSGNTIY
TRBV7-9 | ASSPRDADQETQY
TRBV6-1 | ASSERPANTGELF
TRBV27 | ASSLTGSAGDT
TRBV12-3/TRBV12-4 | ASSGLAGPYEQY
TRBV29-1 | SVSPQGSGRAVEQF
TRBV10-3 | AIRSGQGWNTGELF
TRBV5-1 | ASSLAGTILNEQF
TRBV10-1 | ASSRASDTEAF
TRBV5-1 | ASSAGTGGSQPQH
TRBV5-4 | ASSLVGGGAYNEQF
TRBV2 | ASSELAGDNEQF
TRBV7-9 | ASSKTSGGDEQF
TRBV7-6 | ASSLARTGAYSGNTIY